These 10 T cell receptor beta chains were sequenced from one sample in a study of cytomegalovirus exposure and HLA in healthy donors. Sequencing was performed with immunoSEQ multiplex PCR; in TCRdb, only in-frame clones are kept and a portion is missing. The sample consists of over 200,000 clones, over 75% of them appearing once. Material: PBMCs. The receptors derive from a woman aged 18-30 years in good health and CMV-seropositive.

The table lists this clone with a count of one. The chain recombines TRBV18 with TRBJ1-2; a weak D match, TRBD1 (6 bases). The CDR3 spans 13 residues. Germline CDR1 KGHSH, CDR2 LQKENI. The V end was cut by 5 bases, the J end by 5 bases, with 12 bases between. CDR3 residues: CASSSGQLYGYTF. CDR3 in DNA: TGTGCCAGCTCATCCGGACAGTTATATGGCTACACCTTC. Combining the CDR3 with reference TRBV18 and TRBJ1-2 gives the whole variable domain NAGVMQNPRHLVRRRGQEARLRCSPMKGHSHVYWYRQLPEEGLKFMVYLQKENIIDESGMPKERFSAEFPKEGPSILRIQQVVRGDSAAYFCASSSGQLYGYTFGSGTRLTVV.

This clone has more than one count but fewer than ten. The chain joins TRBV28 to TRBJ1-4; D ambiguous. Germline V gene sequence: CDR1 MDHEN, CDR2 SYDVKM. The V gene lost 3 bases and the J gene lost 11 bases, with 13 bases spanning the gap. This CDR3 is 13 amino acids long. The CDR3 DNA follows: TGTGCCAGCAGTTTCACTCGGGAAGGGAAACTGTTTTTT. This gives the protein CASSFTREGKLFF.

V usage is TRBV18 and J usage is TRBJ2-1, with D possibly matching TRBD2 (5 bases). Germline V CDR1 and CDR2: KGHSH, LQKENI. This CDR3 has 17 residues. The germline V and J ends were trimmed by 2 bases and 5 bases, with 19 bases remaining between them. CDR3 nucleotide sequence: TGTGCCAGCTCACCAGGTTTAGAGGGCTATTGGAACAATGAGCAGTTCTTC. Its translation: CASSPGLEGYWNNEQFF.

The chain couples TRBV5-1 to TRBJ2-7, with a possible D match to TRBD1 (6 bases). This CDR3 has 17 residues. Trimming took off 0 bases at V and 3 bases at J, with 19 bases between the two ends. Per germline, CDR1 SGHRS and CDR2 YFSETQ. The CDR3 bases are TGCGCCAGCAGCTTGGTCCCACAGGGTTGGGGGATCTACGAGCAGTACTTC. Translation gives CASSLVPQGWGIYEQYF.

The chain employs TRBV6-1 and TRBJ2-7, with 10 bases fitting TRBD2. Germline V gene data show CDR1 as MNHNS and CDR2 as SASEGT. The V and J ends lost 2 bases and 1 base, in that order; junction bases with no gene match: 2. CDR3 length: 15 amino acids. CDR3 sequence: CASSERTSGSYEQYF. The DNA of the CDR3 is TGTGCCAGCAGTGAAAGGACTAGCGGTTCCTACGAGCAGTACTTC.

The genes are TRBV2 and TRBJ1-3; D is perhaps TRBD1 (6 bases). Germline-derived CDR1 and CDR2 are SNHLY and FYNNEI. V lost 2 bases and J 2 bases, leaving 7 bases between the germline ends. CDR3 length: 14 amino acids. The CDR3 DNA sequence: TGTGCCAGCAGTGAAAACAGGGCTGGAAACACCATATATTTT. This gives the protein CASSENRAGNTIYF. Drawing the rest from reference TRBV2 and TRBJ1-3, the complete variable domain is EPEVTQTPSHQVTQMGQEVILRCVPISNHLYFYWYRQILGQKVEFLVSFYNNEISEKSEIFDDQFSVERPDGSNFTLKIRSTKLEDSAMYFCASSENRAGNTIYFGEGSWLTVV.

This chain connects TRBV30 to TRBJ1-5; 7 bases align to TRBD1. The CDR3 runs to 14 residues. The germline V gene has CDR1 GTSNPN and CDR2 SVGIG (reference sequence). Germline trimming cut 4 bases from V and 6 bases from J; bases unmatched to any gene: 9. CDR3 DNA: TGTGCCTGGACCGGGACAGTAGGGGGTCAGCCCCAGCATTTT. Residues: CAWTGTVGGQPQHF.

This chain joins TRBV5-4 and TRBJ2-1; D possibly corresponds to TRBD2 (6 bases). Germline assignment: CDR1 SGHNT and CDR2 YYREEE (reference sequence). V dropped 6 bases and J dropped 4 bases, with 14 bases sitting between them. The length of the CDR3 is 14 residues. CDR3 DNA sequence: TGTGCCAGCAAGGGCGGGGATGAATACAATGAGCAGTTCTTC. It codes for CASKGGDEYNEQFF.

This chain joins TRBV30 and TRBJ2-1; D might be TRBD2 (5 bases). Germline assignment: CDR1 GTSNPN and CDR2 SVGIG (reference sequence). This CDR3 contains 13 residues. V was shortened by 2 bases and J by 9 bases, with 14 bases between the two germline ends. CDR3: CAWSRVAYGEQFF. CDR3 DNA sequence: TGTGCCTGGAGTAGAGTAGCGTACGGTGAGCAGTTCTTC.

This clone was recorded at least ten times. The chain recombines TRBV27 with TRBJ2-2; 7 bases fit TRBD1. The CDR3 has 16 residues. The V segment lost 5 bases and the J segment 2 bases; nucleotides outside the gene matches: 8. CDR1 and CDR2 from the germline V gene are MNHEY and SMNVEV (reference sequence). The CDR3 reads CASSPITGANTGELFF. Written as DNA, the CDR3 is TGTGCCAGCAGTCCCATCACAGGGGCAAACACCGGGGAGCTGTTTTTT.